This TCR beta chain was captured by sequencing in a study of monozygotic twins with inflammatory bowel disease (dated by TCRdb to between 2017 and 2020). Background on the whole study: In total, 28 monozygotic twin pairs made up the full study: 19 Danish pairs, all IBD-discordant, plus nine German pairs, of which four were IBD-concordant and five were IBD-discordant. Disease-associated traits were sought mainly through comparisons between IBD patients and their genetically identical healthy co-twins within discordant pairs. Each individual had, on average, about 151 000 unique TCRalpha sequences and 181 000 unique TCRbeta sequences available for analysis. Overall results and qualifications from the work: TCRbeta repertoire diversity, by inverse Simpson index, was decreased in IBD patients compared with their healthy co-twins. Repertoire similarity did not differ between concordant and discordant twins, which could be due to limited statistical power. Compared with healthy twins, IBD patients shared fewer clonotypes with other individuals, and the difference was most pronounced in patients with signs of disease activity. The analysis was unable to tell apart different T cell subtypes. Because patients were on differing immunosuppressive treatments, the repertoires may have picked up extra background noise and inter-individual variability. No single strong signal or clonotype linked to IBD turned up in the results, so the idea that one exists was not supported.

Worth noting for this clonotype: This clone's antigen is unknown.

From each donor, an approximately 2.3 ml peripheral blood sample was drawn into PAXgene tubes and stored at -80 degrees C. Without any T cell sorting, total RNA was extracted from whole blood using the PAXgene blood miRNA kit on an automated QIAcube. Peripheral blood from monozygotic twin pairs who were concordant or discordant for inflammatory bowel disease underwent deep TCRalpha and TCRbeta repertoire profiling using unique molecular barcoding. Smoking habits were recorded for all twin pairs, with individuals classified as current, former or never smokers. Libraries were constructed by 5' RACE. The input for every TCR library was around 4,000 ng of total RNA. cDNA was synthesized with SMARTScribe reverse transcriptase in eight separate reactions per sample. During cDNA synthesis, unique molecular identifiers containing a 6-nucleotide sample barcode were introduced by template switching. TCRalpha and TCRbeta cDNA was amplified in two nested PCRs of approximately 17 and 9 cycles, and bead purification was carried out after each PCR. Before amplification, the cDNA was both treated with uracil DNA-glycosylase and purified with the QIAquick PCR purification kit. In the second PCR, Illumina TruSeq-compatible adapters and sample-specific barcodes were added. TapeStation and Qubit were used to check library quality and concentration, and 4.5 to 6.5 ng of each library was pooled. Pooled libraries were sequenced on an Illumina HiSeq2500 single-index Rapid Run with 2 x 100 bp reads and custom sequencing primers. Under the source paper's analysis protocol: PCR and sequencing errors were corrected by UMI-based consensus assembly using MiGEC version 1.2.6. MiXCR version 2.1.1 was used for V(D)J alignment, clonotype assembly and CDR3 extraction. Normalisation of gene usage, clonotype sharing and MAIT/NKT TCR abundance was achieved by analysing the top 1000, 10 000 and 20 000 clonotypes per sample. Diversity was computed as the inverse Simpson index with the vegan R package after downsampling to 27 000 UMIs. Paired Mann-Whitney U tests were applied to discordant twin pairs, with Benjamini-Hochberg correction for multiple testing. Each entry corresponds to one CDR3 protein sequence from reads that TCRdb reprocessed, and DNA is not given. These V and J calls are TCRdb output, not the study's own analysis. The sample table gives 170,000 or so distinct CDR3 sequences. The ten largest make up around 7.2% of the sample.

Reading the germline V gene (reference sequence) gives CDR1 DFQATT and CDR2 SNEGSKA. There are 14 amino acids in the CDR3, from cysteine to phenylalanine inclusive. There is no recorded DNA. This receptor was identified in a human donor with ulcerative colitis or Crohn's disease, or a healthy co-twin of an affected twin (not recorded which). The chain is encoded by TRBV20-1 joined to TRBJ2-2. What was sequenced was blood. The CDR3 protein sequence reads: CSASGLTNTGELFF.